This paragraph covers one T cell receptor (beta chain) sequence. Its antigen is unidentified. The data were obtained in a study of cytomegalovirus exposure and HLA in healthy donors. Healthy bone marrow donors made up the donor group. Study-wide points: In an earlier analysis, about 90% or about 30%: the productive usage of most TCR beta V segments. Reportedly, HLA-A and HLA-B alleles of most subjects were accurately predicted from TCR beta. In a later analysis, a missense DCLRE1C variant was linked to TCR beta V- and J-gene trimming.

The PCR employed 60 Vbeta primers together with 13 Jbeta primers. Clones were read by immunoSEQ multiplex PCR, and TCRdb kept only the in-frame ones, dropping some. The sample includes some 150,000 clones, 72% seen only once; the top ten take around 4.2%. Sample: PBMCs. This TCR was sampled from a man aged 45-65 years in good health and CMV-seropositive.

The CDR3, as DNA: TGTGCCAGCAGCCGAGGGTTGGCCTATGGCTACACCTTC. Translated, it gives CASSRGLAYGYTF. This sequence joins TRBV6-5 and TRBJ1-2; D is uncertain. This CDR3 comprises 13 residues. V was pared by 6 bases and J by 4 bases, with 12 bases between. In germline, CDR1 is MNHEY, CDR2 SVGAGI.